The 31 T cell receptor beta chains given below trace back to one sample, sequenced in a study of CD8 T cells in Susac syndrome. RNA in amounts of roughly 0.5 to 1 ug was reverse transcribed with random hexamers. TCRdb redid the calling of the immunoSEQ multiplex PCR reads with MiXCR, one entry per CDR3 protein. The sample holds 95,000 to 150,000 distinct CDR3 sequences, just over 95% seen once. Sequencing was performed on CD4+ T cells from PBMCs. The receptors derive from a human donor with Susac syndrome.

The chain employs TRBV20-1 and TRBJ2-5, with TRBD1 matching over 8 bases. The CDR3 spans 13 residues. Germline V gives CDR1 DFQATT, CDR2 SNEGSKA (reference sequence). V shed 2 bases, J shed 5 bases, and the junction held 4 bases outside the gene matches. CDR3 in DNA: TGCAGTGCTAGACAAAGGACAGGGGAGACCCAGTACTTC. Translating gives CSARQRTGETQYF.

This sequence joins TRBV28 and TRBJ2-4, with D perhaps being TRBD1 or TRBD2 (5 bases each). Germline V gives CDR1 MDHEN, CDR2 SYDVKM. Between the trimmed V and J ends, which lost 5 bases and 10 bases, there was a span of 15 bases. This CDR3 spans 13 amino acids. The CDR3 here is CASSRTGLEIQYF. DNA of the CDR3: TGTGCCAGCAGTCGCACGGGGCTGGAAATTCAGTACTTC.

A single count supports this clonotype. The gene calls are TRBV28 and TRBJ2-1, with TRBD2 matching over 9 bases. Germline V lookup: CDR1 MDHEN, CDR2 SYDVKM. The CDR3 runs 16 residues. Germline trimming cut 6 bases from V and 4 bases from J; bases unmatched to any gene: 10. CDR3 coding DNA: TGTGCCAGCAGCCCCTGGGGTAGCGGGAGTTACAATGAGCAGTTCTTC. This sequence encodes CASSPWGSGSYNEQFF.

The V and J genes are TRBV18 and TRBJ2-1; no firm D call. Trimming removed 1 base from V and 7 bases from J, with 23 bases in between. CDR1 KGHSH and CDR2 LQKENI come from the germline V gene. This CDR3 is 18 amino acids long. CDR3 DNA sequence: TGTGCCAGCTCACCACTCGTGATCGGAGAAGGGAAGGAGAATGAGCAGTTCTTC. It specifies CASSPLVIGEGKENEQFF.

The chain carries TRBV12-3 or TRBV12-4 and TRBJ2-1; D may be TRBD2 (6 bases). The CDR3 has 13 residues. V dropped 5 bases and J dropped 7 bases, with 12 bases sitting between them. The CDR3 here is CASSPQLANEQFF. In DNA, the CDR3 is TGTGCCAGCAGTCCACAACTAGCTAATGAGCAGTTCTTC.

The chain links TRBV28 to TRBJ2-1; D gene uncertain. Germline CDR1 MDHEN, CDR2 SYDVKM. The germline V and J ends were trimmed by 2 bases and 8 bases, with 7 bases remaining between them. This CDR3 spans 12 amino acids. The CDR3 loop reads CASSLVRDEQFF. CDR3 in DNA: TGTGCCAGCAGTTTAGTCCGGGATGAGCAGTTCTTC.

The rearrangement links TRBV20-1 to TRBJ2-6; D is ambiguous. This CDR3 spans 16 amino acids. V lost 1 base and J 4 bases, leaving 14 bases between the germline ends. Germline V CDR1 and CDR2: DFQATT, SNEGSKA (reference sequence). This CDR3 reads CSARGLDDRGANVLTF. CDR3 nucleotides: TGCAGTGCTAGAGGTTTAGACGATCGCGGGGCCAACGTCCTGACTTTC.

The rearrangement joins TRBV20-1 to TRBJ2-7; 9 nucleotides align to TRBD1. J gave up 7 bases and V 5 bases, and 6 bases lay outside the gene matches. The CDR3 is made up of 12 amino acids. CDR1 is DFQATT, CDR2 SNEGSKA, per germline (reference sequence). CDR3 sequence (DNA): TGCAGTGCTGGACAGGGGAAGGGGGAGCAGTACTTC. This encodes CSAGQGKGEQYF.

V is TRBV9 and J is TRBJ2-7; a possible D gene is TRBD1 (5 bases). Germline loops: CDR1 SGDLS, CDR2 YYNGEE. This CDR3 has 16 residues. Trimming pared 4 bases from V and 4 bases from J, leaving 21 bases between. Here the CDR3 DNA reads TGTGCCAGCAGCCCATCCGAGGCCCTAGGGGCTTACGAGCAGTACTTC. Its translation: CASSPSEALGAYEQYF. The full variable domain, completed using reference TRBV9 and TRBJ2-7, is DSGVTQTPKHLITATGQRVTLRCSPRSGDLSVYWYQQSLDQGLQFLIQYYNGEERAKGNILERFSAQQFPDLHSELNLSSLELGDSALYFCASSPSEALGAYEQYFGPGTRLTVT.

This chain connects TRBV18 to TRBJ2-7; D unclear. The V end was cut by 7 bases, the J end by 2 bases, with 12 bases between. CDR3 length: 13 residues. The germline CDR1 and CDR2 sequences are KGHSH and LQKENI. The CDR3 DNA follows: TGTGCCAGCTTCGAATCCCCGCCCTACGAGCAGTACTTC. Its translation: CASFESPPYEQYF.

The chain joins TRBV3-1 to TRBJ1-2, with 9 positions matching TRBD1. CDR3 size: 13 residues. V was pared by 4 bases and J by 8 bases, with 5 bases of the junction left unmatched. CDR1 and CDR2 from the germline V gene are LGHDT and YNNKEL (reference sequence). The CDR3 DNA follows: TGTGCCAGCAGCCGACAGGGGGTTGGAGGCTACACCTTC. This sequence encodes CASSRQGVGGYTF.

The chain combines TRBV12-3 or TRBV12-4 with TRBJ2-2; D tentatively reads TRBD1 or TRBD2 (5 bases each). This CDR3 comprises 14 residues. V lost 6 bases and J 3 bases, leaving 11 bases between the germline ends. CDR3: CASSRDGDTGELFF. The CDR3 region has the DNA TGTGCCAGCAGCCGGGACGGTGACACCGGGGAGCTGTTTTTT.

The V and J genes are TRBV20-1 and TRBJ2-7, with no clear D. V lost 3 bases to trimming and J lost 3 bases, with 15 bases between them. The CDR3 contains 14 residues. Germline assignment: CDR1 DFQATT and CDR2 SNEGSKA (reference sequence). CDR3 sequence: CSASDGSYNYEQYF. The CDR3 bases are TGCAGTGCTAGCGACGGAAGTTATAACTACGAGCAGTACTTC.

The V gene is TRBV5-1, the J gene TRBJ2-5; perhaps TRBD2 as D (5 bases). V was trimmed by 4 bases and J by 0 bases, leaving 13 bases between them. The CDR3 has 15 amino acids. CDR1 and CDR2 from the germline V gene are SGHRS and YFSETQ. CDR3 in DNA: TGCGCCAGCAGCCCGGGGTACAGTCACCAAGAGACCCAGTACTTC. This codes for CASSPGYSHQETQYF. Complete variable domain (other parts from reference TRBV5-1 and TRBJ2-5): KAGVTQTPRYLIKTRGQQVTLSCSPISGHRSVSWYQQTPGQGLQFLFEYFSETQRNKGNFPGRFSGRQFSNSRSEMNVSTLELGDSALYLCASSPGYSHQETQYFGPGTRLLVL.

V and J are TRBV7-2 and TRBJ2-7; TRBD2 aligns across 9 bases. With V trimmed by 1 base and J by 4 bases, 17 bases remained unmatched. The CDR3 is 19 residues long. Germline V gives CDR1 SGHTA, CDR2 FQGNSA. DNA for the CDR3: TGTGCCAGCAGCTTAGTCTCTCTCAGGGGCGGGGGGGATTCATACGAGCAGTACTTC. This gives the protein CASSLVSLRGGGDSYEQYF.

In this sample, this clonotype turned up a few times. CDR3 loop: CASSSTSGSGRETQYF. CDR3 bases: TGTGCCAGCAGTTCGACTAGCGGGAGCGGTCGGGAGACCCAGTACTTC. The chain joins TRBV5-5 to TRBJ2-5; 12 nucleotides match TRBD2. The V segment lost 5 bases and the J segment 5 bases; nucleotides outside the gene matches: 10. Germline lookup yields CDR1 SGHKS and CDR2 YYEKEE (reference sequence). The CDR3 length is 16 residues.

The chain is built from TRBV3-1 and TRBJ2-1; 10 bases are shared with TRBD1. V lost 3 bases and J lost 14; bases outside the gene matches: 1. This CDR3 region has 11 residues. Germline loops: CDR1 LGHDT, CDR2 YNNKEL (reference sequence). The CDR3 region is CASSHGTGEFF. The CDR3, as DNA: TGTGCCAGCAGCCACGGGACAGGGGAGTTCTTC.

The chain joins TRBV20-1 to TRBJ1-2; 9 bases are shared with TRBD1. This CDR3 has 13 amino acids. CDR1 DFQATT and CDR2 SNEGSKA come from the germline V gene (reference sequence). The V segment lost 3 bases and the J segment 5 bases; nucleotides outside the gene matches: 4. The chain's CDR3 is CSASRDRVYGYTF. CDR3 bases: TGCAGTGCTAGTCGGGACAGGGTATATGGCTACACCTTC.

This chain joins TRBV3-1 and TRBJ2-2; D remains ambiguous. V lost 4 bases and J 3 bases, leaving 6 bases between the germline ends. CDR3 length: 13 amino acids. The germline gives CDR1 LGHDT, CDR2 YNNKEL (reference sequence). This CDR3 is CASSPLDTGELFF. For the CDR3, the DNA is TGTGCCAGCAGCCCCCTGGACACCGGGGAGCTGTTTTTT.

This clonotype was recorded many times. The rearrangement joins TRBV2 to TRBJ2-5, with 8 bases matching TRBD1. The J segment lost 4 bases and the V segment lost 5 bases, leaving 3 bases of the junction unmatched. Per germline, CDR1 SNHLY and CDR2 FYNNEI. The CDR3 extends over 13 amino acids. CDR3 amino acids: CASSRDRGETQYF. The CDR3, as DNA: TGTGCCAGCAGTCGCGACAGGGGAGAGACCCAGTACTTC.

The chain has TRBV12-3 or TRBV12-4 and TRBJ1-5, with 7 nucleotides matching TRBD1. The CDR3 runs 15 residues. Trimming took 5 bases from V and 3 from J; bases not matched to a gene: 7. The CDR3 protein is CASSPPGQHNQPQHF. CDR3 DNA: TGTGCCAGCAGTCCCCCGGGACAGCACAATCAGCCCCAGCATTTT.

The CDR3 bases are TGTGCCAGCTCACCGGGGGCGCCCTCCTACGAGCAGTACTTC. It translates to CASSPGAPSYEQYF. V is TRBV18 and J is TRBJ2-7; the D gene is possibly TRBD1 (6 bases). V lost 3 bases and J 0 bases, leaving 9 bases between the germline ends. The CDR3 runs 14 residues. The germline CDR1 and CDR2 sequences are KGHSH and LQKENI. The whole variable domain, filled in from reference TRBV18 and TRBJ2-7, reads NAGVMQNPRHLVRRRGQEARLRCSPMKGHSHVYWYRQLPEEGLKFMVYLQKENIIDESGMPKERFSAEFPKEGPSILRIQQVVRGDSAAYFCASSPGAPSYEQYFGPGTRLTVT.

J is TRBJ1-1 and V is TRBV29-1; TRBD1 might be the D (6 bases). Germline V gene sequence: CDR1 SQVTM, CDR2 ANQGSEA. The CDR3 length is 15 residues. Between the trimmed V and J ends, which lost 7 bases and 0 bases, there was a span of 18 bases. Written as DNA, the CDR3 is TGCAGCGCTACCCGGACAGTCTCCATGAACACTGAAGCTTTCTTT. Encoded protein: CSATRTVSMNTEAFF. The variable domain in full, completed from reference TRBV29-1 and TRBJ1-1, reads SAVISQKPSRDICQRGTSLTIQCQVDSQVTMMFWYRQQPGQSLTLIATANQGSEATYESGFVIDKFPISRPNLTFSTLTVSNMSPEDSSIYLCSATRTVSMNTEAFFGQGTRLTVV.

The chain uses TRBV9 and TRBJ2-3, with D hard to call. Deletions cut 3 bases from V and 6 bases from J, with 20 bases between. The CDR3 has 16 amino acids. CDR1 and CDR2 (germline): SGDLS, YYNGEE. The CDR3 bases are TGTGCCAGCAGCGGGTTCCACGCTGGGGTGGGGGATACGCAGTATTTT. Residues: CASSGFHAGVGDTQYF. Full variable domain (missing parts from reference TRBV9 and TRBJ2-3): DSGVTQTPKHLITATGQRVTLRCSPRSGDLSVYWYQQSLDQGLQFLIQYYNGEERAKGNILERFSAQQFPDLHSELNLSSLELGDSALYFCASSGFHAGVGDTQYFGPGTRLTVL.

J is TRBJ2-1 and V is TRBV20-1; D might be TRBD2 (5 bases). CDR3 length equals 15 residues. V dropped 3 bases and J dropped 5 bases, with 17 bases sitting between them. In germline, CDR1 is DFQATT, CDR2 SNEGSKA (reference sequence). CDR3 in DNA: TGCAGTGCTAGCCCCCTGGCGGGTGGGCACAATGAGCAGTTCTTC. Its translation: CSASPLAGGHNEQFF.

The V and J genes are TRBV30 and TRBJ1-2; D is unclear. Germline V lookup: CDR1 GTSNPN, CDR2 SVGIG (reference sequence). This CDR3 is built from 11 residues. V was trimmed by 5 bases and J by 1 base, leaving 5 bases between them. The DNA for the CDR3 is TGTGCCTGGGGCAGTAACTATGGCTACACCTTC. Translating gives CAWGSNYGYTF.

V gene TRBV20-1 combines with J gene TRBJ2-2, with D perhaps matching TRBD2 (5 bases). This CDR3 spans 14 amino acids. Trimming removed 0 bases from V and 4 bases from J, with 9 bases in between. Germline values: CDR1 DFQATT, CDR2 SNEGSKA (reference sequence). For the CDR3, the DNA is TGCAGTGCTAGAGACGGGAAGGGCACCGGGGAGCTGTTTTTT. Translated, it gives CSARDGKGTGELFF.

This sequence joins TRBV7-2 and TRBJ2-7; 8 nucleotides line up with TRBD1. The trim removed 6 bases at V and 2 bases at J, leaving 9 bases unmatched. Germline-derived CDR1 and CDR2 are SGHTA and FQGNSA. This CDR3 is built from 15 residues. Written as DNA, the CDR3 is TGTGCCAGCAGGGGTGGGGCAGGGGGCACCTACGAGCAGTACTTC. This encodes CASRGGAGGTYEQYF.

The chain carries TRBV11-2 and TRBJ2-5, with D unresolved. This CDR3 spans 11 amino acids. The germline V gene has CDR1 SGHAT and CDR2 FQNNGV. Trimming left V 8 bases short and J 2 bases short, with 6 bases between. CDR3 nucleotide sequence: TGTGCCAGCTCATTTCAAGAGACCCAGTACTTC. It translates to CASSFQETQYF.

V is TRBV3-1 and J is TRBJ2-5; tentative D call: TRBD2 (5 bases). Trimming removed 2 bases from V and 0 bases from J, with 7 bases in between. Germline loops: CDR1 LGHDT, CDR2 YNNKEL (reference sequence). This CDR3 region has 14 residues. This CDR3 is CASSQLRDQETQYF. The CDR3 DNA reads TGTGCCAGCAGCCAATTGCGGGACCAAGAGACCCAGTACTTC.

The gene calls are TRBV6-5 and TRBJ1-2, with D possibly matching TRBD1 (5 bases). From germline, CDR1 is MNHEY and CDR2 SVGAGI. CDR3 length: 13 residues. Trimming stripped 10 bases from V and 2 bases from J, with 14 bases between. The CDR3 region is CATRAGINYGYTF. Here the CDR3 DNA reads TGTGCCACCAGGGCGGGGATCAACTATGGCTACACCTTC.